What follows are 22 T cell receptor beta chains derived from one specimen sequenced in a study of OX40 agonist ivuxolimab in advanced cancers. Generated by immunoSEQ multiplex PCR, the TCRdb table keeps only in-frame clones and is missing some. The sample shows approximately 40,000 clones, less than 85% of them seen only once. Sequenced here: CD4+ or CD8+ T cells sorted from blood, sampled in a trial of the OX40 agonist ivuxolimab. Receptor source: an adult with an advanced solid tumor such as melanoma, head and neck, liver or kidney cancer.

The chain recombines TRBV7-9 with TRBJ1-1; D is undetermined. In germline, CDR1 is SEHNR, CDR2 FQNEAQ (reference sequence). There are 15 residues in the CDR3. V was pared by 2 bases and J by 1 base, with 11 bases between. The CDR3, as DNA: TGTGCCAGCAGCTTAAGAGGGCAGCCGAACACTGAAGCTTTCTTT. It translates to CASSLRGQPNTEAFF. The full variable domain, rest sourced from reference TRBV7-9 and TRBJ1-1, is DTGVSQNPRHKITKRGQNVTFRCDPISEHNRLYWYRQTLGQGPEFLTYFQNEAQLEKSRLLSDRFSAERPKGSFSTLEIQRTEQGDSAMYLCASSLRGQPNTEAFFGQGTRLTVV.

This clone was counted between two and nine times. The V and J genes are TRBV29-1 and TRBJ1-1; 7 bases agree with TRBD1. J lost 4 bases, V lost 6 bases, and 8 bases had no gene match. The germline CDR1 and CDR2 sequences are SQVTM and ANQGSEA. The CDR3 runs to 13 residues. The CDR3 region has the DNA TGCAGCGTCGGCACAGGGGCGGTCACTGAAGCTTTCTTT. Translating gives CSVGTGAVTEAFF.

The rearrangement joins TRBV18 to TRBJ1-1; a possible D gene is TRBD1 (5 bases). CDR3 size: 13 residues. V was clipped by 3 bases and J by 7 bases, with 12 bases between them. CDR1 and CDR2 (germline): KGHSH, LQKENI. This chain's CDR3 is CASSPVGGYEAFF. The CDR3 bases are TGTGCCAGCTCACCGGTTGGGGGGTATGAAGCTTTCTTT.

This clone showed up just a few times. The rearrangement uses TRBV5-5 and TRBJ2-7; 11 nucleotides match TRBD1. The CDR3 spans 15 residues. Per germline, CDR1 SGHKS and CDR2 YYEKEE (reference sequence). The J segment lost 3 bases and the V segment lost 3 bases, leaving 5 bases of the junction unmatched. The CDR3 region has the DNA TGTGCCAGCAGCTCCCTGGACAGGGGGCTCTACGAGCAGTACTTC. Translated: CASSSLDRGLYEQYF.

The V gene is TRBV7-2, the J gene TRBJ2-7; D is unresolved. Germline V gene lookup returns CDR1 SGHTA and CDR2 FQGNSA. The CDR3 is 11 amino acids. The V gene lost 5 bases and the J gene lost 0 bases, with 2 bases spanning the gap. CDR3 in amino acids: CASSPSYEQYF. CDR3 DNA: TGTGCCAGCAGCCCCTCCTACGAGCAGTACTTC.

A single count supports this clone. V is TRBV7-8 and J is TRBJ1-5; perhaps TRBD1 as D (6 bases). The CDR3 is 14 residues long. V lost 1 base to trimming and J lost 7 bases, with 11 bases between them. CDR1 is SGHVS and CDR2 is FQNEAQ in the germline V gene. The CDR3 region has the DNA TGTGCCAGCAGCTTAGACAGGGTAGGGCAGCCCCAGCATTTT. It specifies CASSLDRVGQPQHF. Supplemented by reference TRBV7-8 and TRBJ1-5, the full variable domain reads GAGVSQSPRYKVAKRGQDVALRCDPISGHVSLFWYQQALGQGPEFLTYFQNEAQLDKSGLPSDRFFAERPEGSVSTLKIQRTQQEDSAVYLCASSLDRVGQPQHFGDGTRLSIL.

The CDR3 reads CAISESNSPSTADTQYF. The CDR3 DNA is TGTGCCATCAGTGAGTCGAATTCCCCTAGTACGGCAGATACGCAGTATTTT. The chain links TRBV10-3 to TRBJ2-3, with no clear D. Germline CDR1 ENHRY, CDR2 SYGVKD. This CDR3 comprises 17 residues. The V and J ends lost 0 bases and 4 bases respectively, with 17 bases between them.

This sequence joins TRBV4-1 and TRBJ2-3, with 11 bases lining up with TRBD2. CDR3 length: 20 amino acids. CDR1 is MGHRA and CDR2 is YSYEKL in the germline V gene. V was pared by 7 bases and J by 4 bases, with 22 bases of the junction left unmatched. CDR3 protein: CASTSEELAGEGVLPDTQYF. In DNA form, the CDR3 reads TGCGCCAGCACCTCGGAGGAACTAGCGGGAGAGGGGGTTCTGCCAGATACGCAGTATTTT.

The rearrangement links TRBV14 to TRBJ1-3; a possible D gene is TRBD1 (5 bases). Per the germline V gene, CDR1 is SGHDN and CDR2 is FVKESK. V lost 0 bases and J 6 bases, leaving 12 bases between the germline ends. This CDR3 is 15 amino acids long. The CDR3: CASSQDLGETNTIYF. Here the CDR3 DNA reads TGTGCCAGCAGCCAAGATTTAGGGGAGACAAACACCATATATTTT.

The V and J genes are TRBV5-1 and TRBJ1-5; tentatively, D is TRBD1 (6 bases). The CDR3 consists of 14 residues. V dropped 0 bases and J dropped 2 bases, with 6 bases sitting between them. Germline-derived CDR1 and CDR2 are SGHRS and YFSETQ. The CDR3 bases are TGCGCCAGCAGCTTGGACAGGGGCAATCAGCCCCAGCATTTT. This translates into CASSLDRGNQPQHF. The full variable domain, in which reference TRBV5-1 and TRBJ1-5 provide the parts outside the CDR3, is KAGVTQTPRYLIKTRGQQVTLSCSPISGHRSVSWYQQTPGQGLQFLFEYFSETQRNKGNFPGRFSGRQFSNSRSEMNVSTLELGDSALYLCASSLDRGNQPQHFGDGTRLSIL.

V usage is TRBV27 and J usage is TRBJ1-1; the match to TRBD1 covers 9 bases. The germline V gene encodes CDR1 MNHEY and CDR2 SMNVEV (reference sequence). This CDR3 comprises 15 residues. After removal of 6 bases from V and 5 bases from J, the junction contained 10 bases not matched to a gene. CDR3: CASRLTGGASTEAFF. In nucleotides, the CDR3 is TGTGCCAGCAGATTAACAGGGGGCGCTTCGACTGAAGCTTTCTTT.

The chain is built from TRBV6-1 and TRBJ2-5, with 8 bases identical to TRBD2. After removal of 4 bases from V and 3 bases from J, the junction contained 7 bases not matched to a gene. Per germline, CDR1 MNHNS and CDR2 SASEGT. The CDR3 loop spans 15 amino acids. The CDR3 region has the DNA TGTGCCAGCAGTGGGGCCGGGAGGGCCGAAGAGACCCAGTACTTC. This gives the protein CASSGAGRAEETQYF.

The J gene is TRBJ2-7, the V gene TRBV30; tentative D call: TRBD1 (6 bases). Trimming removed 0 bases from V and 0 bases from J, with 12 bases in between. CDR1 and CDR2 (germline): GTSNPN, SVGIG (reference sequence). This CDR3 region has 15 residues. CDR3 nucleotides: TGTGCCTGGAGTGTGAAGGGCAGGGGCTCCTACGAGCAGTACTTC. Translating gives CAWSVKGRGSYEQYF. Drawing the rest from reference TRBV30 and TRBJ2-7, the complete variable domain is SQTIHQWPATLVQPVGSPLSLECTVEGTSNPNLYWYRQAAGRGLQLLFYSVGIGQISSEVPQNLSASRPQDRQFILSSKKLLLSDSGFYLCAWSVKGRGSYEQYFGPGTRLTVT.

The gene calls are TRBV6-5 and TRBJ1-2; 7 bases line up with TRBD1. V gave up 8 bases and J gave up 2 bases; unmatched junction bases: 5. Germline loops: CDR1 MNHEY, CDR2 SVGAGI. The CDR3 consists of 13 residues. CDR3 bases: TGTGCCAGCGCAAAACAGGGGAACTATGGCTACACCTTC. Residues: CASAKQGNYGYTF.

This clone has just one count. This rearrangement joins TRBV7-6 to TRBJ2-1, with 12 positions matching TRBD2. V gave up 5 bases and J gave up 7 bases; unmatched junction bases: 3. This CDR3 has 14 residues. Looked up from germline, CDR1 is SGHVS and CDR2 is FNYEAQ. The CDR3 bases are TGTGCCAGCAGCCCTAGCGGGAGGGGGAATGAGCAGTTCTTC. The encoded protein is CASSPSGRGNEQFF.

This rearrangement joins TRBV29-1 to TRBJ1-1; TRBD1 agrees at 8 bases. CDR3 length equals 14 residues. The V gene's germline CDR1 is SQVTM and CDR2 ANQGSEA. Trimming at V came to 5 bases and at J to 1 base, leaving 6 bases not matched to a gene. The CDR3 nucleotides read TGCAGCGTTTCCGTCGACAGGGGGAACACTGAAGCTTTCTTT. Protein: CSVSVDRGNTEAFF.

The J gene is TRBJ1-2, the V gene TRBV5-1; 7 bases match TRBD1. CDR1 and CDR2 from the germline V gene are SGHRS and YFSETQ. The CDR3 loop spans 13 amino acids. V gave up 4 bases and J gave up 8 bases; unmatched junction bases: 8. The CDR3 DNA follows: TGCGCCAGCAGCCCTGAAACAGGGGTCGGCTACACCTTC. This gives the protein CASSPETGVGYTF.

The chain has TRBV6-6 and TRBJ2-1; TRBD1 matches 9 bases. Trimming cost V 6 bases and J 9 bases; bases outside gene matches: 9. This CDR3 spans 14 amino acids. The germline CDR1 and CDR2 sequences are MNHNY and SVGAGI (reference sequence). This chain's CDR3 is CASRYGQGTSEQFF. In nucleotides, the CDR3 is TGTGCCAGCAGATACGGACAGGGGACCAGTGAGCAGTTCTTC.

CDR3 in amino acids: CASSPDGSYEQYF. Written as DNA, the CDR3 is TGTGCCAGCAGCCCGGACGGGTCCTACGAGCAGTACTTC. The chain is built from TRBV5-6 and TRBJ2-7; D uncertain. The germline CDR1 and CDR2 sequences are SGHDT and YYEEEE. V was shortened by 4 bases and J by 1 base, with 9 bases between the two germline ends. The CDR3 spans 13 residues.

The chain has TRBV7-2 and TRBJ1-1; tentatively, D is TRBD1 (6 bases). Germline-derived CDR1 and CDR2 are SGHTA and FQGNSA. The CDR3 is made up of 14 amino acids. V lost 5 bases and J lost 8, with 18 bases in between. In DNA, the CDR3 is TGTGCCAGCAGCCCGACCGGAGGGGGGAGAGAAGCTTTCTTT. Its protein product is CASSPTGGGREAFF.

This rearrangement joins TRBV29-1 to TRBJ1-1, with a possible D match to TRBD1 (5 bases). This CDR3 region has 13 residues. Germline-derived CDR1 and CDR2 are SQVTM and ANQGSEA. Trimming removed 3 bases at V and 0 bases at J, with 8 bases between. CDR3 coding DNA: TGCAGCGTTGATAGACAGCTGAACACTGAAGCTTTCTTT. Protein sequence: CSVDRQLNTEAFF.

The genes are TRBV18 and TRBJ1-1; 7 bases align to TRBD1. The germline gives CDR1 KGHSH, CDR2 LQKENI. J gave up 2 bases and V 6 bases, and 3 bases lay outside the gene matches. The CDR3 is made up of 13 amino acids. The CDR3 nucleotides read TGTGCCAGCTCGACAGGGTATAACACTGAAGCTTTCTTT. Translation: CASSTGYNTEAFF.